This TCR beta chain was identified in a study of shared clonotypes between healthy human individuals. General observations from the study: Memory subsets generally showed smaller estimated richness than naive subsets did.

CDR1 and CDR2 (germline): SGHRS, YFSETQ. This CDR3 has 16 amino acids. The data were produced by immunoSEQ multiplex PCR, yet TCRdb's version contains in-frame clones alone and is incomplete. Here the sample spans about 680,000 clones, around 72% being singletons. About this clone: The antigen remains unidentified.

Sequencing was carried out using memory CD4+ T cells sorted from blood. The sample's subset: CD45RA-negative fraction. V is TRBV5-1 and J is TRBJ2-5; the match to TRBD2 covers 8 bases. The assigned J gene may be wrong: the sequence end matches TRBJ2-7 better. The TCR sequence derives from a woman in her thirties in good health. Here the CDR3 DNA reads TGCGCCAGCAGCTTGGGAGCGGGAGCGCAATCATACGAGCAGTACTTC. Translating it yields CASSLGAGAQSYEQYF.